The rows below give T cell receptor beta chains drawn from one sample of a study of early T cells in non-severe SARS-CoV-2 infection. TCRdb ran MiXCR on the 5' RACE reads and lists one entry per CDR3 protein. Of roughly 110,000 distinct CDR3 sequences detected, approximately 10% appear once; the ten largest clones hold under 9%. The sample comprised whole blood. The receptors here all came from an adult who was a healthcare worker with PCR-confirmed SARS-CoV-2 infection or an uninfected control (not recorded which). Both conserved end residues are part of each CDR3. A D gene is named only where the DNA matches it firmly. Some rows mark clone size as missing; the rest say once, few, many or name a class of expanded clone.

d_call,clone_size,j_call,v_call,cdr3_nt,cdr3_aa
NA,many,TRBJ2-7,TRBV4-1,TGCGCCAGCAGCCAAAGGGAAGGTGGGGTTCCCTACGAGCAGTACTTC,CASSQREGGVPYEQYF
NA,NA,TRBJ1-1,TRBV7-8,TGTGCCAGCAGGGCAGGGCGACTCGGCACTGAAGCTTTCTTT,CASRAGRLGTEAFF
TRBD2,few,TRBJ2-5,TRBV6-2/TRBV6-3,TGTGCCAGCAAACTAGCGGGAGTCCAGACCCAGTACTTC,CASKLAGVQTQYF
NA,NA,TRBJ2-5,TRBV5-6,TGTGCCAGCAGCCGGGTGGAGACGGCCCAAGAGACCCAGTACTTC,CASSRVETAQETQYF
TRBD2,NA,TRBJ2-2,TRBV12-3/TRBV12-4,TGTGCCACCCGAGCGGGGGCGAACACCGGGGAGCTGTTTTTT,CATRAGANTGELFF
NA,few,TRBJ1-2,TRBV4-1,TGCGCCAGCAGCCATCTTACCGGGGCCCATGGCTACACCTTC,CASSHLTGAHGYTF
TRBD2,many,TRBJ2-1,TRBV6-2/TRBV6-3,TGTGCCAGCAGTTACCGTACTAGCGGGATACTCTATGAGCAGTTCTTC,CASSYRTSGILYEQFF
TRBD2,once,TRBJ2-1,TRBV2,TGTGTCAGCAGTCAAACTAGCGGGAGAGGTGGCAATGAGCAGTTCTTC,CVSSQTSGRGGNEQFF
NA,NA,TRBJ2-1,TRBV12-3/TRBV12-4,TGTGCCAGCAGTCCTATTGGTATTGAACAGGGCAATGAGCAGTTCTTC,CASSPIGIEQGNEQFF
NA,NA,TRBJ2-3,TRBV20-1,TGCAGTGCTAGAGATTGGGGGACAGATACGCAGTATTTT,CSARDWGTDTQYF
NA,NA,TRBJ2-1,TRBV7-9,TGTGCCAGCAGCTTAGGTCGGACGTCGAAGGATAATGAGCAGTTCTTC,CASSLGRTSKDNEQFF
NA,few,TRBJ1-6,TRBV6-1,TGTGCCAGCAGTGAATGGGCTGCGGGGTTGCATTCACCCCTCCACTTT,CASSEWAAGLHSPLHF
NA,many,TRBJ1-2,TRBV11-2,TGTGCCAGCAGCTTAGAAAGGGGGGGCGACTATGGCTACACCTTC,CASSLERGGDYGYTF
NA,NA,TRBJ1-4,TRBV29-1,TGCAGCGTCGGGGGGCGGAATGAAAAACTGTTTTTT,CSVGGRNEKLFF
TRBD1,many,TRBJ1-1,TRBV12-3/TRBV12-4,TGTGCCAGCAGTTTTCCGTCGCAGGGGGAGAGAGTTTTCTTT,CASSFPSQGERVFF
TRBD1,many,TRBJ1-5,TRBV28,TGTGCCAGCAGTTTATGGAGGGGACAGGGGCGCAATCAGCCCCAGCATTTT,CASSLWRGQGRNQPQHF
NA,NA,TRBJ2-1,TRBV12-3/TRBV12-4,TGTGCCAGCAGTCCCCCAGGAATTGAGCAGTTCTTC,CASSPPGIEQFF
NA,few,TRBJ1-5,TRBV20-1,TGCAGTGCTGAGCCAGGGTCGGGCAATCAGCCCCAGCATTTT,CSAEPGSGNQPQHF
NA,few,TRBJ1-6,TRBV5-4,TGTGCCAGCAGCTTGACAGCCCTCTATAATTCACCCCTCCACTTT,CASSLTALYNSPLHF
NA,many,TRBJ1-1,TRBV4-1,TGCGCCAGCAGCCAGGCTGGGATAGGGGCAGGGGAGGCTTTCTTT,CASSQAGIGAGEAFF
TRBD1,NA,TRBJ2-7,TRBV10-1,TGCGCCAGCAGCTCCGGGACAGGGGGCCTATACGAGCAGTACTTC,CASSSGTGGLYEQYF
NA,many,TRBJ2-7,TRBV20-1,TGCAGTGCTAGAGATCGAGACTTTTTACACGAGCAGTACTTC,CSARDRDFLHEQYF
NA,many,TRBJ2-7,TRBV29-1,TGCAGCGTTGAGAAACTACCAGTCTACGAGCAGTACTTC,CSVEKLPVYEQYF
TRBD2,NA,TRBJ2-7,TRBV12-3/TRBV12-4,TGTGCCAGCAGCCAGACTAGCGGGCCCTACGAGCAGTACTTC,CASSQTSGPYEQYF
NA,many,TRBJ1-4,TRBV7-8,TGTGCCAGCAGCCAAATGGGGCTTGAAAAACTGTTTTTT,CASSQMGLEKLFF
TRBD1,many,TRBJ1-1,TRBV7-9,TGTGCCAGCAGCCGGACAGGCTCTGAAGCTTTCTTT,CASSRTGSEAFF
NA,NA,TRBJ2-1,TRBV7-9,TGTGCCAGCAGCCCCGGGTTCTTC,CASSPGFF
NA,many,TRBJ2-1,TRBV2,NA,CAGRVGWGTNPFF
NA,NA,TRBJ1-6,TRBV6-1,TGTGCCAGCAGTGAAGCGATGGATTCACCCCTCCATTTT,CASSEAMDSPLHF
NA,NA,TRBJ2-1,TRBV3-1,TGTGCCAGCAGCCAAGCCCAGAAAGTCAATGAGCAGTTCTTC,CASSQAQKVNEQFF
NA,many,TRBJ2-5,TRBV7-9,TGTGCCAGCAGCTTAGCGGGAGGAGAGACCCAGTACTTC,CASSLAGGETQYF
TRBD2,few,TRBJ2-1,TRBV20-1,TGCAGTGCTAGGGGCGAACTAGCGGGAGGAGGTGAGCAGTTCTTC,CSARGELAGGGEQFF
NA,few,TRBJ1-2,TRBV28,TGTGCCAGTTATCAGGATAGGGGCTACACCTTC,CASYQDRGYTF
TRBD2,many,TRBJ2-3,TRBV6-5,TGTGCCAGCAGGGCCCTTCGAGCGGGAGAACCAGATACGCAGTATTTT,CASRALRAGEPDTQYF
TRBD2,NA,TRBJ2-1,TRBV5-6,TGTGCCAGCAGCTCTCTTTTCCCAGCGGGAGATGGAGATGAGCAGTTCTTC,CASSSLFPAGDGDEQFF
NA,many,TRBJ2-5,TRBV5-8,TGTGCCAGCAGCGGGCGGCCAGAGACCCAGTACTTC,CASSGRPETQYF
TRBD2,few,TRBJ2-1,TRBV7-7,TGTGCCAGCAGCTTGGGGACTAGCGATTTCGATGAGCAGTTCTTC,CASSLGTSDFDEQFF
TRBD2,NA,TRBJ2-3,TRBV6-1,TGTGCCAGCTCGGGGGGGATTAACACAGATACGCAGTATTTT,CASSGGINTDTQYF
NA,many,TRBJ2-2,TRBV6-5,TGTGCCAGCATGGGATACAGTTCTCTAGCGACGAACACCGGGGAGCTGTTTTTT,CASMGYSSLATNTGELFF
NA,many,TRBJ2-4,TRBV12-3/TRBV12-4,TGTGCCAGCAGTCCCCCAATCGGGACTCTAGCCAAAAACATTCAGTACTTC,CASSPPIGTLAKNIQYF
NA,many,TRBJ2-1,TRBV7-2,TGTGCCAGCAGCTATCGACAAGAGCAGTTCTTC,CASSYRQEQFF
TRBD2,few,TRBJ2-1,TRBV28,TGTGCCAGCAATTCCGGGACTAGATCTGGTGAGCAGTTCTTC,CASNSGTRSGEQFF
TRBD1,NA,TRBJ1-2,TRBV10-3,TGTGCCACCCACCAGGGGGCAAGAAGTTCGGTACGTGGCTACACCTTC,CATHQGARSSVRGYTF
TRBD1,many,TRBJ1-5,TRBV4-1,TGCGCCAGCAGCCAAGATCCTACAGGGGGGTTCGGTCAGCCCCAGCATTTT,CASSQDPTGGFGQPQHF
NA,many,TRBJ1-1,TRBV6-1,TGTGCCAGCAGTGACTACAACAGGGCTTGGGCTTTCTTT,CASSDYNRAWAFF
NA,many,TRBJ2-7,TRBV2,TGTGCCAGCAGTGATGGCGGGACAGCCTACGAGCAGTACTTC,CASSDGGTAYEQYF
TRBD1,many,TRBJ2-1,TRBV20-1,TGCAGTGCTAGAGGCGAGACAGGGACCGATGAGCAGTTCTTC,CSARGETGTDEQFF
TRBD2,many,TRBJ2-5,TRBV7-8,TGTGCCAGCAGCTTAGGGGGTAGCGGGAGTACCCAGTACTTC,CASSLGGSGSTQYF
TRBD2,NA,TRBJ2-5,TRBV20-1,TGCAGTGCTTTAGGGACTAGCGGGAGAGCGCGGGAGACCCAGTACTTC,CSALGTSGRARETQYF
NA,many,TRBJ1-1,TRBV12-3/TRBV12-4,TGTGCCAGCAGTTTGGTGGGGATTGAAGCTTTCTTT,CASSLVGIEAFF